The next 23 T cell receptor beta chains were all read from a single sample in a study of T cell responses to AZD1222 COVID-19 vaccine. Clones were sequenced by immunoSEQ multiplex PCR, and TCRdb holds only the in-frame ones, with some missing. The repertoire holds roughly 150,000 clones, with roughly 90% as singletons. Specimen: peripheral blood, collected 28 days after the second AZD1222 dose. Source of these receptors: an adult who received the AZD1222 COVID-19 vaccine.

The chain uses TRBV10-3 and TRBJ1-1; a possible D gene is TRBD1 (6 bases). The ends were cut back, 8 bases at V and 0 bases at J, with 7 bases in the middle. The CDR3 is 12 residues long. Germline V gives CDR1 ENHRY, CDR2 SYGVKD. Written as DNA, the CDR3 is TGTGCCATCGGACAGTTGAACACTGAAGCTTTCTTT. Translating gives CAIGQLNTEAFF.

The rearrangement links TRBV6-5 to TRBJ1-2; D remains ambiguous. Germline CDR1 is MNHEY and CDR2 is SVGAGI. V lost 7 bases to trimming and J lost 9 bases, with 15 bases between them. The CDR3 is 12 residues long. The CDR3 is CASTSGVRSYTF. CDR3 DNA: TGTGCCAGCACCTCAGGCGTTCGGAGCTACACCTTC.

V is TRBV7-8 and J is TRBJ2-7, with 13 bases aligning to TRBD2. This CDR3 has 17 residues. Trimming at V came to 1 base and at J to 2 bases, leaving 5 bases not matched to a gene. CDR1 is SGHVS, CDR2 FQNEAQ, per germline. CDR3 in DNA: TGTGCCAGCAGCTTAGGGGGACTAGCGGGGCTGACCTACGAGCAGTACGTC. It is translated as CASSLGGLAGLTYEQYV.

V usage is TRBV5-1 and J usage is TRBJ1-2; weak D call: TRBD1 (6 bases). Germline assignment: CDR1 SGHRS and CDR2 YFSETQ. With 2 bases removed from V and 1 base from J, the gap between germline ends came to 9 bases. The CDR3 extends over 14 amino acids. The CDR3 nucleotides read TGCGCCAGCAGCTTCTCAGGGGATAACTATGGCTACACCTTC. This codes for CASSFSGDNYGYTF.

This clone turned up a few times. The gene calls are TRBV5-4 and TRBJ1-6; D might be TRBD1 (5 bases). The CDR3 length is 13 residues. The V gene's germline CDR1 is SGHNT and CDR2 YYREEE (reference sequence). V gave up 2 bases and J gave up 14 bases, with 14 bases separating them. CDR3 DNA sequence: TGTGCCAGCAGCTTCGGAGGGGATGTGACCCTCCACTTT. The encoded protein is CASSFGGDVTLHF.

V gene TRBV4-1 combines with J gene TRBJ2-3; D is perhaps TRBD1 or TRBD2 (5 bases each). CDR3 length: 14 residues. V was cut by 1 base and J by 0 bases, with 5 bases left in between. Germline-derived CDR1 and CDR2 are MGHRA and YSYEKL. For the CDR3, the DNA is TGCGCCAGCAGCCAAGGGGACAGCACAGATACGCAGTATTTT. Its protein is CASSQGDSTDTQYF.

This clone has a handful of counts. The V and J genes are TRBV2 and TRBJ2-2, with D possibly TRBD1 on 5 matching bases. CDR1 and CDR2 from the germline V gene are SNHLY and FYNNEI. V was cut by 11 bases and J by 7 bases, with 20 bases left in between. The CDR3 runs to 14 residues. CDR3 in DNA: TGTGCCGGCCTCCAGGACATCTCGGGCGGGGAGCTGTTTTTT. Translated: CAGLQDISGGELFF. Supplemented by reference TRBV2 and TRBJ2-2, the full variable domain reads EPEVTQTPSHQVTQMGQEVILRCVPISNHLYFYWYRQILGQKVEFLVSFYNNEISEKSEIFDDQFSVERPDGSNFTLKIRSTKLEDSAMYFCAGLQDISGGELFFGEGSRLTVL.

Written as DNA, the CDR3 is TGCGCCAGCAGCTTACAGGGGGGATCTACTAACTATGGCTACACCTTC. It specifies CASSLQGGSTNYGYTF. The chain links TRBV5-1 to TRBJ1-2; 8 bases align to TRBD1. V lost 2 bases and J lost 0; bases outside the gene matches: 6. The CDR3 extends over 16 amino acids. Looked up from germline, CDR1 is SGHRS and CDR2 is YFSETQ.

The chain is built from TRBV2 and TRBJ1-6, with 8 nucleotides matching TRBD1. The CDR3 has 13 residues. V shed 10 bases, J shed 14 bases, and the junction held 13 bases outside the gene matches. Looked up from germline, CDR1 is SNHLY and CDR2 is FYNNEI. DNA of the CDR3: TGTGCCACCCAGGGGGCAGGGGGTTTGTCCCTCCACTTT. It is translated as CATQGAGGLSLHF.

This clone has more than one count but fewer than ten. The rearrangement joins TRBV28 to TRBJ1-6; D unclear. Trimming removed 2 bases at V and 10 bases at J, with 9 bases between. The CDR3 length is 13 residues. Germline CDR1 is MDHEN and CDR2 is SYDVKM. The CDR3 sequence: CASSLQEGSPLHF. The CDR3 region has the DNA TGTGCCAGCAGTTTACAGGAGGGATCACCCCTCCACTTT.

This chain connects TRBV4-2 to TRBJ2-1; 7 bases map to TRBD2. Germline trimming cut 5 bases from V and 4 bases from J; bases unmatched to any gene: 8. This CDR3 has 15 residues. CDR1 and CDR2 from the germline V gene are LGHNA and YNFKEQ. CDR3 sequence (DNA): TGTGCCAGCAGCTTCCGGCTAGCGGTTTACAATGAGCAGTTCTTC. This encodes CASSFRLAVYNEQFF.

The V call is TRBV10-3, the J call TRBJ2-3, with TRBD2 matching 8 bases. CDR1 and CDR2 (germline): ENHRY, SYGVKD. This CDR3 is built from 17 residues. V dropped 0 bases and J dropped 0; count of bases not matched to a gene: 5. CDR3 region: CAISESKSGGSTDTQYF. CDR3 DNA: TGTGCCATCAGTGAGTCGAAAAGCGGGGGCAGCACAGATACGCAGTATTTT.

On this clone: Other nucleotide sequences from this sample produce the same CDR3. The rearrangement joins TRBV19 to TRBJ2-3; 9 nucleotides match TRBD2. This CDR3 is 19 amino acids long. The V and J ends lost 4 bases and 1 base, in that order; junction bases with no gene match: 15. Looked up from germline, CDR1 is LNHDA and CDR2 is SQIVND (reference sequence). In DNA form, the CDR3 reads TGTGCCAGTAGTAATAGACTCGCGGGGGGGCCGGGGGGCACAGATACGCAGTATTTT. Amino acids: CASSNRLAGGPGGTDTQYF.

This clone was seen a handful of times. This chain links TRBV19 with TRBJ1-2, with D unclear. The V end lost 9 bases, the J end lost 8 bases, and 16 bases lay between the germline ends. The CDR3 contains 12 residues. CDR1 is LNHDA and CDR2 is SQIVND in the germline V gene (reference sequence). This CDR3 is CASGYQNRGYTF. Here the CDR3 DNA reads TGTGCCAGCGGCTATCAGAATCGGGGCTACACCTTC.

About this clone itself: Other DNA sequences within the sample encode an identical CDR3. The chain uses TRBV29-1 and TRBJ1-4; D is unresolved. Trimming pared 7 bases from V and 4 bases from J, leaving 7 bases between. This CDR3 comprises 11 residues. CDR1 is SQVTM and CDR2 is ANQGSEA in the germline V gene. The CDR3 spells CSGRNNEKLFF. The CDR3 nucleotides are TGCAGCGGGCGAAATAATGAAAAACTGTTTTTT.

The chain combines TRBV10-3 with TRBJ2-1, with D hard to call. Germline-derived CDR1 and CDR2 are ENHRY and SYGVKD. This CDR3 is 12 amino acids long. Between the trimmed V and J ends, which lost 4 bases and 5 bases, there was a span of 6 bases. The CDR3 region has the DNA TGTGCCATCAGTGTTTTGGACAATGAGCAGTTCTTC. This encodes CAISVLDNEQFF.

The chain is built from TRBV2 and TRBJ2-3, with 7 bases that match TRBD1. Germline lookup yields CDR1 SNHLY and CDR2 FYNNEI. CDR3 length: 15 residues. Unmatched junction bases numbered 9, after V lost 4 bases and J lost 5 bases. The CDR3 reads CASSVKQGFGDTQYF. In DNA form, the CDR3 reads TGTGCCAGCAGTGTCAAACAGGGGTTCGGAGATACGCAGTATTTT.

This chain uses TRBV2 with TRBJ1-2; unclear D gene. Germline loops: CDR1 SNHLY, CDR2 FYNNEI. The V end was cut by 5 bases, the J end by 3 bases, with 10 bases between. The CDR3 is 13 amino acids. The CDR3 nucleotides read TGTGCCAGCAGTCGGACCCGCGACTATGGCTACACCTTC. Amino acids: CASSRTRDYGYTF. Complete variable domain (other parts from reference TRBV2 and TRBJ1-2): EPEVTQTPSHQVTQMGQEVILRCVPISNHLYFYWYRQILGQKVEFLVSFYNNEISEKSEIFDDQFSVERPDGSNFTLKIRSTKLEDSAMYFCASSRTRDYGYTFGSGTRLTVV.

This chain uses TRBV6-5 with TRBJ1-5; 11 positions agree with TRBD1. Germline values: CDR1 MNHEY, CDR2 SVGAGI. The CDR3 totals 14 residues. The V gene end was trimmed by 6 bases and the J gene end by 6 bases; junction bases not matched to a gene: 4. The DNA for the CDR3 is TGTGCCAGCAGGGGCGGGACAGGGGGTCAGCCCCAGCATTTT. Translation gives CASRGGTGGQPQHF.

The chain is built from TRBV7-6 and TRBJ2-2; 12 bases fit TRBD2. CDR3 size: 16 residues. After removal of 3 bases from V and 4 bases from J, the junction contained 3 bases not matched to a gene. The germline gives CDR1 SGHVS, CDR2 FNYEAQ. The CDR3 DNA sequence: TGTGCCAGCAGCTTGTTGACTAGCGGGAGCACCGGGGAGCTGTTTTTT. Translated: CASSLLTSGSTGELFF.

The chain is built from TRBV19 and TRBJ1-5; D possibly corresponds to TRBD1 (5 bases). The CDR3 consists of 15 residues. Trimming shortened V by 1 base and J by 6 bases, and 13 bases separated the two germline ends. CDR1 and CDR2 from the germline V gene are LNHDA and SQIVND (reference sequence). In DNA, the CDR3 is TGTGCCAGTAGTATAGCCCGCCAGGGAGGTCAGCCCCAGCATTTT. Translation gives CASSIARQGGQPQHF.

The table lists this clone with a count of one. The CDR3 coding sequence is TGTGCCAGTAGCTCCTACAATGAGCAGTTCTTC. Translating it yields CASSSYNEQFF. This chain connects TRBV19 to TRBJ2-1; D gene unclear. The CDR3 contains 11 residues. The V end was cut by 6 bases, the J end by 0 bases, with 0 bases between. The germline CDR1 and CDR2 sequences are LNHDA and SQIVND (reference sequence).

The V gene is TRBV7-3, the J gene TRBJ1-2; no firm D call. The CDR3 spans 15 residues. Trimming stripped 0 bases from V and 8 bases from J, with 16 bases between. CDR1 and CDR2 (germline): SGHTA, FQGTGA. The DNA of the CDR3 is TGTGCCAGCAGCTTAACTTCGGGAACAAAGCGGGGCTACACCTTC. Protein product: CASSLTSGTKRGYTF.